This T cell receptor (beta chain) was recorded in a study of T cell changes during pregnancy in multiple sclerosis. Sequenced by immunoSEQ multiplex PCR; TCRdb stores in-frame clones only, minus some. The repertoire includes some 31,000 clones, roughly nine tenths of them detected once, and roughly 0.41% sits in the top ten. Germline V gene sequence: CDR1 SEHNR, CDR2 FQNEAQ (reference sequence). The CDR3 contains 14 residues. V was pared by 3 bases and J by 3 bases, with 9 bases between. The source was CD4+ T cells from peripheral blood mononuclear cells, collected in the second trimester of pregnancy. This clonotype was obtained from a female donor in good health, enrolled as a control in a pregnancy study. The V and J genes are TRBV7-9 and TRBJ1-5; D unclear. For the CDR3, the DNA is TGTGCCAGCAGCTTCGCGGGCCTCAATCAGCCCCAGCATTTT. It codes for CASSFAGLNQPQHF.